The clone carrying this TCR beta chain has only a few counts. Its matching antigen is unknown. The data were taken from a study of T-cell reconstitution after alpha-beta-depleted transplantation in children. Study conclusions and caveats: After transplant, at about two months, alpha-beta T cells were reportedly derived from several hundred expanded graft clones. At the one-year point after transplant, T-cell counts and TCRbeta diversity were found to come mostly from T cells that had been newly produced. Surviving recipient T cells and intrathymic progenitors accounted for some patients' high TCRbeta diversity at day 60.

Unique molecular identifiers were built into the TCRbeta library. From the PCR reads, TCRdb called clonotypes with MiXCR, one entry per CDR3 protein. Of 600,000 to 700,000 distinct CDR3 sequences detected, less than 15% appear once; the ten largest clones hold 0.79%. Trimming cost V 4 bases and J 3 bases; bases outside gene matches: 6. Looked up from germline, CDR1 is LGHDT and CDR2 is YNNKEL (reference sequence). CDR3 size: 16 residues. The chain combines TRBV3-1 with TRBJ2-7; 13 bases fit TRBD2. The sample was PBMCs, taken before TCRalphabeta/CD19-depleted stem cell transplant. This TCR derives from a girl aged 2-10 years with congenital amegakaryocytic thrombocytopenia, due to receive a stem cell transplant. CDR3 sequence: CASSPRLAGGHYEQYF. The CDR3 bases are TGTGCCAGCAGCCCGAGACTAGCGGGAGGCCACTACGAGCAGTACTTC.